The 29 T cell receptor beta chains below all came from one sample that was sequenced in a study of shared clonotypes between healthy human individuals. Sequenced by immunoSEQ multiplex PCR; TCRdb stores in-frame clones only, minus some. The sample shows 2 million to 2.5 million clones, around 95% of them seen only once. The specimen was naive CD4+ T cells sorted from blood. Stated subset: CD45RA+ positively selected. The receptors originated from a young man in good health.

The V call is TRBV5-8, the J call TRBJ2-2, with D uncertain. The CDR3 is made up of 13 amino acids. With 0 bases removed from V and 3 bases from J, the gap between germline ends came to 3 bases. Germline V lookup: CDR1 SGHTS, CDR2 YDEGEE. The CDR3 sequence: CASSLGDTGELFF. The DNA of the CDR3 is TGTGCCAGCAGCTTGGGGGACACCGGGGAGCTGTTTTTT.

The chain has TRBV12-2 and TRBJ1-5. TRBV12-2 is described as a pseudogene. The CDR3 runs 15 residues. The CDR3 sequence is CASRLGGESNQPQHF. CDR3 coding DNA: TGTGCAAGTCGCTTAGGGGGGGAAAGCAATCAGCCCCAGCATTTT.

This chain uses TRBV7-6 with TRBJ2-5; D unresolved. CDR3 length equals 12 residues. Germline CDR1 and CDR2: SGHVS and FNYEAQ. V was pared by 8 bases and J by 4 bases, with 11 bases between. CDR3 DNA: TGTGCCAGCCGCCCCGGTGGAGAGACCCAGTACTTC. It yields the protein CASRPGGETQYF.

The V and J genes are TRBV4-1 and TRBJ1-5, with D uncertain. The germline V gene has CDR1 MGHRA and CDR2 YSYEKL. The CDR3 spans 15 residues. Trimming shortened V by 2 bases and J by 4 bases, and 12 bases separated the two germline ends. Here the CDR3 reads CASSQNGLENQPQHF. Here the CDR3 DNA reads TGCGCCAGCAGCCAAAACGGGTTGGAGAATCAGCCCCAGCATTTT.

On this clone: The sample carries other DNA sequences with the same CDR3. The chain joins TRBV28 to TRBJ1-2; D not certain. Trimming pared 6 bases from V and 4 bases from J, leaving 9 bases between. The CDR3 covers 12 residues. Germline-derived CDR1 and CDR2 are MDHEN and SYDVKM. The CDR3 is CASSTRSYGYTF. In DNA, the CDR3 is TGTGCCAGCAGCACCCGTAGCTATGGCTACACCTTC.

This chain links TRBV7-2 with TRBJ2-1; D is tentatively TRBD1 or TRBD2 (5 bases each). This CDR3 contains 18 residues. Trimming cost V 4 bases and J 4 bases, with 23 bases left between them. From germline, CDR1 is SGHTA and CDR2 FQGNSA. The CDR3 DNA reads TGTGCCAGCAGCTCCTCCGTCAGTTCTCGGGGCCTTTACAATGAGCAGTTCTTC. The encoded protein is CASSSSVSSRGLYNEQFF.

The chain links TRBV21-1 to TRBJ1-6; the table's D call of TRBD1 was not tested on the DNA. TRBV21-1 is a pseudogene segment. This CDR3 is 14 amino acids long. CDR3 DNA sequence: TGTGCCAGCCTCGGGCCGACAGGTGGGTCACCCCTCCACTTT. Amino acids: CASLGPTGGSPLHF.

The rearrangement joins TRBV6-1 to TRBJ1-4, with D unclear. Germline-derived CDR1 and CDR2 are MNHNS and SASEGT. The CDR3 spans 14 residues. Deletions cut 5 bases from V and 0 bases from J, with 7 bases between. CDR3 region: CASSRSPTNEKLFF. Written as DNA, the CDR3 is TGTGCCAGCAGTAGAAGTCCAACTAATGAAAAACTGTTTTTT.

This chain connects TRBV4-2 to TRBJ2-3; D is unclear. CDR1 is LGHNA, CDR2 YNFKEQ, per germline. The CDR3 extends over 13 amino acids. Trimming took 3 bases from V and 5 from J, leaving 9 bases between them. The DNA for the CDR3 is TGTGCCAGCAGCCAGCCTTTGGTAGATACGCAGTATTTT. Translation gives CASSQPLVDTQYF.

The chain is built from TRBV6-1 and TRBJ2-7; the D gene could be TRBD1 or TRBD2 (5 bases each). The ends were cut back, 6 bases at V and 1 base at J, with 10 bases in the middle. There are 13 residues in the CDR3. CDR1 and CDR2 from the germline V gene are MNHNS and SASEGT. CDR3 region: CASSRDGSYEQYF. The CDR3, as DNA: TGTGCCAGCAGCAGGGACGGTTCCTACGAGCAGTACTTC.

The V gene is TRBV7-2, the J gene TRBJ2-5; 11 bases align to TRBD2. CDR1 and CDR2 from the germline V gene are SGHTA and FQGNSA. Losses at the gene ends were 1 base for V and 4 bases for J; bases not matched to a gene: 5. The CDR3 length is 16 residues. CDR3 nucleotide sequence: TGTGCCAGCAGCTTAGGACTAGCGGGAAAGGGAGAGACCCAGTACTTC. It yields the protein CASSLGLAGKGETQYF.

The chain joins TRBV5-1 to TRBJ2-7; TRBD2 aligns across 14 bases. The V gene end was trimmed by 3 bases and the J gene end by 1 base; junction bases not matched to a gene: 6. The CDR3 sequence is 17 residues long. CDR1 is SGHRS, CDR2 YFSETQ, per germline. The CDR3 nucleotides are TGCGCCAGCAGCTCACCGGGACTAGCGGGGGTTTCCTACGAGCAGTACTTC. Translation gives CASSSPGLAGVSYEQYF.

The gene calls are TRBV6-1 and TRBJ2-1; tentatively, D is TRBD2 (6 bases). The germline V gene has CDR1 MNHNS and CDR2 SASEGT. Trimming took off 4 bases at V and 6 bases at J, with 16 bases between the two ends. The CDR3 is 15 residues long. CDR3 region: CASSALRDSVNEQFF. In DNA form, the CDR3 reads TGTGCCAGCAGTGCATTAAGGGACTCAGTCAATGAGCAGTTCTTC.

The chain has TRBV6-5 and TRBJ2-1; TRBD1 agrees at 8 bases. This CDR3 is 14 amino acids long. Germline V gene lookup returns CDR1 MNHEY and CDR2 SVGAGI. The V gene end was trimmed by 6 bases and the J gene end by 2 bases; junction bases not matched to a gene: 3. The CDR3 loop reads CASSPGQAYNEQFF. DNA for the CDR3: TGTGCCAGCAGCCCGGGACAGGCCTACAATGAGCAGTTCTTC.

This clone was picked up one time. The V call is TRBV6-6, the J call TRBJ1-3; D is possibly TRBD1 (5 bases). The CDR3 covers 13 residues. The V and J ends lost 10 bases and 3 bases respectively, with 13 bases between them. CDR1 is MNHNY, CDR2 SVGAGI, per germline (reference sequence). The CDR3 sequence: CATSQGIGNTIYF. In DNA form, the CDR3 reads TGTGCCACGAGTCAGGGAATTGGAAACACCATATATTTT.

The chain carries TRBV30 and TRBJ1-3; D remains unclear. The ends were cut back, 4 bases at V and 2 bases at J, with 6 bases in the middle. CDR3 length: 12 residues. Germline assignment: CDR1 GTSNPN and CDR2 SVGIG (reference sequence). CDR3 DNA sequence: TGTGCCTGGATATCGGCTGGAAACACCATATATTTT. It codes for CAWISAGNTIYF.

This chain connects TRBV18 to TRBJ2-7; D could derive from TRBD1 or TRBD2 (5 bases each). This CDR3 region has 14 residues. Germline V lookup: CDR1 KGHSH, CDR2 LQKENI. V lost 4 bases and J lost 3, with 13 bases in between. The CDR3 spells CASSLGTDFYEQYF. In DNA form, the CDR3 reads TGTGCCAGCTCACTCGGGACGGATTTCTACGAGCAGTACTTC.

The rearrangement uses TRBV14 and TRBJ2-3, with no clear D. CDR1 is SGHDN, CDR2 FVKESK, per germline. The V end lost 4 bases, the J end lost 0 bases, and 11 bases lay between the germline ends. The CDR3 runs 15 residues. The CDR3 reads CASSLPLTSTDTQYF. The DNA of the CDR3 is TGTGCCAGCAGCCTCCCGCTCACCAGCACAGATACGCAGTATTTT.

This rearrangement joins TRBV15 to TRBJ2-3; D remains unclear. Trimming stripped 4 bases from V and 1 base from J, with 15 bases between. Germline assignment: CDR1 LNHNV and CDR2 YYDKDF (reference sequence). The length of the CDR3 is 16 residues. This CDR3 is CATSNVRALGTDTQYF. CDR3 coding DNA: TGTGCCACCAGCAATGTCAGAGCCCTAGGCACAGATACGCAGTATTTT.

The V and J genes are TRBV28 and TRBJ2-1; weak D call: TRBD2 (5 bases). Trimming pared 6 bases from V and 6 bases from J, leaving 12 bases between. The CDR3 runs 13 residues. Germline CDR1 reads MDHEN; CDR2 reads SYDVKM. The CDR3 bases are TGTGCCAGCAGCCCTGACTACCTCAATGAGCAGTTCTTC. This translates into CASSPDYLNEQFF.

The chain joins TRBV28 to TRBJ2-1; tentative D call: TRBD2 (5 bases). V lost 2 bases and J lost 3, with 11 bases in between. Germline V gene lookup returns CDR1 MDHEN and CDR2 SYDVKM. The CDR3 extends over 15 amino acids. The CDR3 loop is CASSLTAGVYNEQFF. The CDR3 coding sequence is TGTGCCAGCAGTTTAACTGCGGGCGTCTACAATGAGCAGTTCTTC.

Here the CDR3 DNA reads TGTGCCAGCTCACCATCTGTATTAGCCAAAAACATTCAGTACTTC. Translating it yields CASSPSVLAKNIQYF. The gene calls are TRBV18 and TRBJ2-4; D ambiguous. The length of the CDR3 is 15 residues. Germline values: CDR1 KGHSH, CDR2 LQKENI. Trimming stripped 2 bases from V and 0 bases from J, with 8 bases between.

The J gene is TRBJ2-7, the V gene TRBV5-1, with D possibly being TRBD1 (5 bases). The CDR3 length is 14 residues. The V end was cut by 4 bases, the J end by 2 bases, with 13 bases between. Germline lookup yields CDR1 SGHRS and CDR2 YFSETQ. The CDR3 here is CASSTSGYTYEQYF. CDR3 coding DNA: TGCGCCAGCAGCACGTCAGGGTATACCTACGAGCAGTACTTC.

The chain recombines TRBV2 with TRBJ1-2; D remains unclear. Germline assignment: CDR1 SNHLY and CDR2 FYNNEI. The CDR3 runs 11 residues. Trimming took 7 bases from V and 6 from J, leaving 9 bases between them. CDR3 in DNA: TGTGCCAGCACCCGGACCGATGGCTACACCTTC. It is translated as CASTRTDGYTF.

This chain joins TRBV30 and TRBJ2-5; the match to TRBD2 covers 13 bases. The CDR3 runs to 17 residues. Losses at the gene ends were 0 bases for V and 5 bases for J; bases not matched to a gene: 9. The germline gives CDR1 GTSNPN, CDR2 SVGIG (reference sequence). The CDR3 sequence is CAWSVRRTSGSGETQYF. Written as DNA, the CDR3 is TGTGCCTGGAGTGTACGAAGGACTAGCGGGAGTGGGGAGACCCAGTACTTC.

The CDR3 loop reads CASSYYSGDLAYEQYF. The DNA for the CDR3 is TGTGCCAGCAGTTACTATAGTGGGGACCTAGCCTACGAGCAGTACTTC. The chain links TRBV6-5 to TRBJ2-7; tentatively, D is TRBD1 or TRBD2 (5 bases each). There are 16 residues in the CDR3. Germline CDR1 and CDR2: MNHEY and SVGAGI. V lost 1 base to trimming and J lost 2 bases, with 15 bases between them.

The chain uses TRBV19 and TRBJ2-1, with 7 bases that match TRBD2. CDR1 is LNHDA, CDR2 SQIVND, per germline (reference sequence). The CDR3 spans 13 residues. J lost 7 bases, V lost 3 bases, and 3 bases had no gene match. The CDR3 DNA is TGTGCCAGTAGTATTCAGGGAGGGAATGAGCAGTTCTTC. It is translated as CASSIQGGNEQFF.

J is TRBJ1-5 and V is TRBV28; TRBD1 matches at 7 bases. With 3 bases clipped from V and 4 bases from J, the junction kept 9 bases outside the gene matches. The germline V gene has CDR1 MDHEN and CDR2 SYDVKM. The CDR3 loop spans 16 amino acids. CDR3 sequence reads: CASSFPGTVLNQPQHF. As DNA, the CDR3 is TGTGCCAGCAGTTTCCCCGGGACAGTCCTAAATCAGCCCCAGCATTTT.

The V and J genes are TRBV7-9 and TRBJ1-4; D remains ambiguous. The V and J ends lost 0 bases and 2 bases respectively, with 7 bases between them. CDR1 and CDR2 from the germline V gene are SEHNR and FQNEAQ (reference sequence). The CDR3 has 15 amino acids. DNA of the CDR3: TGTGCCAGCAGCTTAGCGGCCTCTACTAATGAAAAACTGTTTTTT. It specifies CASSLAASTNEKLFF.